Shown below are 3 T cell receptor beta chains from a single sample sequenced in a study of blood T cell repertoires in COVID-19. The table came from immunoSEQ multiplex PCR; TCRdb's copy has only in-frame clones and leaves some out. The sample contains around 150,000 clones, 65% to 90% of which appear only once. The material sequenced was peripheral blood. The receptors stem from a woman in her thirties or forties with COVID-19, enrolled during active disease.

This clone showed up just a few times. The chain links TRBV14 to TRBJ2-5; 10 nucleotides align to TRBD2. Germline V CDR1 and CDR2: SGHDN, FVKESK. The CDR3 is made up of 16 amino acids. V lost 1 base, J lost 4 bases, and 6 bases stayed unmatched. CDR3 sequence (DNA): TGTGCCAGCAGCCAAGTGGAGCGGGGGGGCCTAGAGACCCAGTACTTC. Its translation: CASSQVERGGLETQYF.

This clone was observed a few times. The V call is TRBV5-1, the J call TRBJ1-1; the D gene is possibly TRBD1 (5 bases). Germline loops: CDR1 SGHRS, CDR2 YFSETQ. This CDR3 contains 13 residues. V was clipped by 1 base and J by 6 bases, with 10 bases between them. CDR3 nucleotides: TGCGCCAGCAGCTTGATTGAACAGGCTGAAGCTTTCTTT. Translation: CASSLIEQAEAFF. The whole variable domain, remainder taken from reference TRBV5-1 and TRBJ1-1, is KAGVTQTPRYLIKTRGQQVTLSCSPISGHRSVSWYQQTPGQGLQFLFEYFSETQRNKGNFPGRFSGRQFSNSRSEMNVSTLELGDSALYLCASSLIEQAEAFFGQGTRLTVV.

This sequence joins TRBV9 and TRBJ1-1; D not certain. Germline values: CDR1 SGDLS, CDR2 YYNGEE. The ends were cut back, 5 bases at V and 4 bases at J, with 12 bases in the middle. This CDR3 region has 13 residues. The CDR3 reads CASRGDDVTEAFF. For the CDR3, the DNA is TGTGCCAGCAGGGGCGATGACGTCACTGAAGCTTTCTTT.